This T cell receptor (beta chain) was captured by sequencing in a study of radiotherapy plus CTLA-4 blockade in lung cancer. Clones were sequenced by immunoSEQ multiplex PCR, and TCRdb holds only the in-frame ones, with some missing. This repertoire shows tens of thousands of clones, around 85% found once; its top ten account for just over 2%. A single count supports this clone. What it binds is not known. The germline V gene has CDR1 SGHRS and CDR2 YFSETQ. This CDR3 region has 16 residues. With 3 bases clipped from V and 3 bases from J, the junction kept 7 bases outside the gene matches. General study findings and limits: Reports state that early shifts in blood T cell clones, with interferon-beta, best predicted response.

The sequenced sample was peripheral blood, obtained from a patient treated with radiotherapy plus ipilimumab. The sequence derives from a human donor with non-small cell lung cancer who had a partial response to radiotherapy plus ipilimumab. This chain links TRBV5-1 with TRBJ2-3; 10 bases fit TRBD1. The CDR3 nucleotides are TGCGCCAGCAGCTCGCAGACAGGGGGCTTAACAGATACGCAGTATTTT. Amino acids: CASSSQTGGLTDTQYF.